This T cell receptor beta chain was observed in a study of T cell responses to AZD1222 COVID-19 vaccine. A remark on this clone: The antigen is unknown.

Study findings and constraints: The donors showed a predominance of white British ancestry and of females, with possible underestimation of clonal diversity. Repertoires in all cases were sampled only once the peak T cell response had passed.

Produced via immunoSEQ multiplex PCR; TCRdb's table is partial and in-frame only. Among 150,000 to 200,000 clones listed, 85% to 95% were seen once. Trimming stripped 5 bases from V and 7 bases from J, with 22 bases between. There are 16 residues in the CDR3. Looked up from germline, CDR1 is SGHRS and CDR2 is YFSETQ. The V call is TRBV5-1, the J call TRBJ2-1; D unresolved. This specimen was peripheral blood, taken on day 0 of AZD1222 vaccination. The receptor was isolated from an adult in good health. The CDR3 spells CASRTLIFERSNEQFF. In nucleotides, the CDR3 is TGCGCCAGCAGGACGCTAATCTTCGAGAGGAGTAATGAGCAGTTCTTC.